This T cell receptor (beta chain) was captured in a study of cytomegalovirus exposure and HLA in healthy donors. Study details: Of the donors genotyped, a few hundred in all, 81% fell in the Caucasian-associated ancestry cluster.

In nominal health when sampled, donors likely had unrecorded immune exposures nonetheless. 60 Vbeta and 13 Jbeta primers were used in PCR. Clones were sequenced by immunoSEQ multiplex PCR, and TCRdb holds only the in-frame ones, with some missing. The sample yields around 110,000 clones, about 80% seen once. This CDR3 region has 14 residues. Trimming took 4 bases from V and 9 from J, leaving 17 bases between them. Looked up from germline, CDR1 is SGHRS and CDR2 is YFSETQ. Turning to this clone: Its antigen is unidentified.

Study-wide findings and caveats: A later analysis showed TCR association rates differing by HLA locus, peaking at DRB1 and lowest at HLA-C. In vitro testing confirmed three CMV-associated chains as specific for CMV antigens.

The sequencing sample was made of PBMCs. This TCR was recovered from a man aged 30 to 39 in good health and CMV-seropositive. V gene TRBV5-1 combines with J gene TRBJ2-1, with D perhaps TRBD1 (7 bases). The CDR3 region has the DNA TGCGCCAGCAGCGAGGACTATCAGGGGGGTGAGCAGTTCTTC. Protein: CASSEDYQGGEQFF.